Listed below are T cell receptor beta chains from one sample, sequenced in a study of blood T cell repertoires in COVID-19. Repertoires were generated with immunoSEQ multiplex PCR, while TCRdb's copy carries only in-frame clones and drops some. The sample includes 200,000 to 250,000 clones, nearly 90% seen only once; the top ten take less than 15%. Source material: PBMCs or T cells enriched from blood (not recorded which). These receptors originate from a man aged 25-45 years who had been exposed to COVID-19. Each CDR3 is given without its conserved first and last residue.

CDR3 protein: ASSRDRGGTGELF
V gene: TRBV6-5

CDR3 protein: ASRLGLAGGDTQY
V gene: TRBV27

CDR3 protein: ASSPTVEHGYT
V gene: TRBV7-2

CDR3 protein: ASSSLAGRYEQY
V gene: TRBV4-2

CDR3 protein: ASSLVTGEDVA
V gene: TRBV5-1

CDR3 protein: ASRLTSGTGGMDSQH
V gene: TRBV19

CDR3 protein: ASSWTGGSYEQY
V gene: TRBV5-1

CDR3 protein: ASSFEDTQY
V gene: TRBV18

CDR3 protein: ASSAPGLGGQETQY
V gene: TRBV9

CDR3 protein: ASSQSGQGPKSYGYT
V gene: TRBV7-9

CDR3 protein: ASSPTSRQPTDTQY
V gene: TRBV7-6

CDR3 protein: ASSTSSYTQY
V gene: TRBV6-5

CDR3 protein: ASSETSLYNEQF
V gene: TRBV2

CDR3 protein: ASSRRGVGTDTQY
V gene: TRBV11-3

CDR3 protein: ASRDAGTGGLRGYT
V gene: TRBV9

CDR3 protein: ASSLTGTGSTQH
V gene: TRBV6-5

CDR3 protein: ASSLTPRLVGRDEQF
V gene: TRBV7-9